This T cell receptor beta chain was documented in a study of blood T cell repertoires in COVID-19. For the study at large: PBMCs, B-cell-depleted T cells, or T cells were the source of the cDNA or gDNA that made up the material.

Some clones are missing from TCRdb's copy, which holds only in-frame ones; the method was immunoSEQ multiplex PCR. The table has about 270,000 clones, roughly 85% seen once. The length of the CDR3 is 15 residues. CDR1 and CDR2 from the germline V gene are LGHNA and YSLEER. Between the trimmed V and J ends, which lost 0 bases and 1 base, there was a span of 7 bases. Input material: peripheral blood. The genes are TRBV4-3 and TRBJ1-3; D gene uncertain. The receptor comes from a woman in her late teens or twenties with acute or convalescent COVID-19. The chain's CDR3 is CASSQDLSSGNTIYF. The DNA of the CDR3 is TGCGCCAGCAGCCAAGATCTATCTTCTGGAAACACCATATATTTT.